The 30 T cell receptor beta chains below come from one sample, sequenced in a study of shared clonotypes between healthy human individuals (dated by TCRdb to about 2020). Library generation was performed with the immunoSEQ multiplex PCR assay. TCRdb stores this immuneACCESS table with in-frame sequences only. Part of the clones is absent; in the studies checked, under half of the shortfall reflects unresolved V genes, and no reason is known for the rest. This sample is represented by more than 900,000 clones; about four fifths of them were singletons. Together, the top ten hold 0.6% to 0.7% of the sample. Specimen: memory CD4+ T cells from PBMCs. In the paper's terms, the cell subset or site label means: CD45RA-negative fraction. These receptors all come from a man aged 18 to 30 in good health. Some clones in this sample may be carry-over from other donors' samples.

This chain uses TRBV29-1 with TRBJ1-1; no clear D. Germline CDR1 and CDR2: SQVTM and ANQGSEA. Trimming shortened V by 4 bases and J by 10 bases, and 10 bases separated the two germline ends. CDR3 length: 10 amino acids. CDR3 nucleotide sequence: TGCAGCGTTGGGGTGGAGGGAGCTTTCTTT. This encodes CSVGVEGAFF.

The V and J genes are TRBV28 and TRBJ2-2, with 10 bases matching TRBD2. V gave up 7 bases and J gave up 4 bases; unmatched junction bases: 6. Per the germline V gene, CDR1 is MDHEN and CDR2 is SYDVKM. This CDR3 spans 15 amino acids. In DNA form, the CDR3 reads TGTGCCAGCAAAGCGGGGGGGTTTATCACCGGGGAGCTGTTTTTT. This sequence encodes CASKAGGFITGELFF. The complete variable domain, with remaining parts taken from reference TRBV28 and TRBJ2-2, reads DVKVTQSSRYLVKRTGEKVFLECVQDMDHENMFWYRQDPGLGLRLIYFSYDVKMKEKGDIPEGYSVSREKKERFSLILESASTNQTSMYLCASKAGGFITGELFFGEGSRLTVL.

V is TRBV5-6 and J is TRBJ2-2; the D gene is possibly TRBD1 (6 bases). Germline CDR1 SGHDT, CDR2 YYEEEE. Deletions cut 3 bases from V and 4 bases from J, with 13 bases between. This CDR3 has 15 residues. Here the CDR3 reads CASSWGHSFTGELFF. CDR3 sequence (DNA): TGTGCCAGCAGCTGGGGACACTCATTCACCGGGGAGCTGTTTTTT.

This clone was detected only a few times. The chain has TRBV7-9 and TRBJ1-2, with D hard to call. There are 15 residues in the CDR3. CDR1 and CDR2 (germline): SEHNR, FQNEAQ (reference sequence). V shed 2 bases and J shed 8 bases, with 18 bases lying between them. The CDR3, as DNA: TGTGCCAGCAGCTTACCGACCGGGCCTGACGTCGGCTACACCTTC. This translates into CASSLPTGPDVGYTF.

This clone occurred once. The rearrangement links TRBV5-6 to TRBJ2-7; 12 nucleotides match TRBD2. CDR3 size: 15 residues. V trimming: 4 bases; J trimming: 4 bases; junction bases outside the gene matches: 6. CDR1 is SGHDT and CDR2 is YYEEEE in the germline V gene. The CDR3 region is CASSPTSGSRYEQYF. CDR3 DNA: TGTGCCAGCAGCCCGACTAGCGGGAGCAGGTACGAGCAGTACTTC.

This clone showed up just once. The chain employs TRBV9 and TRBJ2-3; a weak D match, TRBD2 (6 bases). CDR1 and CDR2 (germline): SGDLS, YYNGEE. With 3 bases removed from V and 4 bases from J, the gap between germline ends came to 30 bases. The CDR3 length is 20 residues. DNA of the CDR3: TGTGCCAGCAGCGCCAACCCTCTCCCGGTGGGCGGGAAAGCTTCAGATACGCAGTATTTT. Translation gives CASSANPLPVGGKASDTQYF.

A single count supports this clone. The rearrangement links TRBV20-1 to TRBJ1-2, with D unresolved. Looked up from germline, CDR1 is DFQATT and CDR2 is SNEGSKA (reference sequence). V lost 4 bases to trimming and J lost 6 bases, with 9 bases between them. There are 11 residues in the CDR3. CDR3 in DNA: TGCAGTGCTATCCCCCAAAATGGCTACACCTTC. Translated: CSAIPQNGYTF.

This clone was found a few times. CDR3 protein: CASSLAGQGMDNEQFF. The CDR3 DNA reads TGTGCCAGCAGCTTGGCAGGGCAGGGGATGGACAATGAGCAGTTCTTC. The rearrangement uses TRBV5-8 and TRBJ2-1; D may be TRBD1 (6 bases). CDR1 is SGHTS, CDR2 YDEGEE, per germline. V was shortened by 0 bases and J by 5 bases, with 15 bases between the two germline ends. CDR3 length: 16 residues.

The chain links TRBV6-1 to TRBJ2-5; maybe TRBD1 (6 bases). V shed 3 bases and J shed 1 base, with 12 bases lying between them. Germline V gene lookup returns CDR1 MNHNS and CDR2 SASEGT. CDR3 length: 15 amino acids. This chain's CDR3 is CASSEGARAQETQYF. The CDR3 DNA reads TGTGCCAGCAGTGAGGGGGCGCGGGCCCAAGAGACCCAGTACTTC.

The chain employs TRBV7-9 and TRBJ1-1; the match to TRBD1 covers 9 bases. CDR3 length: 14 amino acids. Trimming at V came to 5 bases and at J to 5 bases, leaving 6 bases not matched to a gene. Germline V CDR1 and CDR2: SEHNR, FQNEAQ (reference sequence). The CDR3 reads CASSVGQGGTEAFF. CDR3 DNA sequence: TGTGCCAGCAGCGTGGGACAGGGAGGTACTGAAGCTTTCTTT.

CDR3 in DNA: TGTGCCAGCAAAGCGGTCCTAAAGTCCGGAAACTATGGCTACACCTTC. Protein product: CASKAVLKSGNYGYTF. The chain combines TRBV2 with TRBJ1-2; D unclear. V dropped 7 bases and J dropped 2 bases, with 20 bases sitting between them. This CDR3 comprises 16 residues. Germline V CDR1 and CDR2: SNHLY, FYNNEI.

In nucleotides, the CDR3 is TGTGCCAGTAGTACCCATTGGGGGGAGAACACTGAAGCTTTCTTT. It yields the protein CASSTHWGENTEAFF. The chain carries TRBV19 and TRBJ1-1, with D tentatively TRBD1 (5 bases). This CDR3 has 15 residues. Per the germline V gene, CDR1 is LNHDA and CDR2 is SQIVND (reference sequence). Trimming stripped 4 bases from V and 1 base from J, with 13 bases between.

This chain connects TRBV9 to TRBJ1-2, with D unresolved. Germline V CDR1 and CDR2: SGDLS, YYNGEE. Trimming stripped 3 bases from V and 4 bases from J, with 10 bases between. The CDR3 length is 13 residues. The CDR3 sequence: CASSAPAAYGYTF. The CDR3 DNA follows: TGTGCCAGCAGCGCCCCTGCAGCCTATGGCTACACCTTC. The full variable domain, completed using reference TRBV9 and TRBJ1-2, is DSGVTQTPKHLITATGQRVTLRCSPRSGDLSVYWYQQSLDQGLQFLIQYYNGEERAKGNILERFSAQQFPDLHSELNLSSLELGDSALYFCASSAPAAYGYTFGSGTRLTVV.

This clone was seen just once. The rearrangement uses TRBV27 and TRBJ2-1, with 16 bases fitting TRBD2. This CDR3 contains 17 residues. Germline V gene lookup returns CDR1 MNHEY and CDR2 SMNVEV (reference sequence). J lost 4 bases, V lost 4 bases, and 4 bases had no gene match. CDR3 protein: CASSSGTSGRAYNEQFF. The CDR3 DNA sequence: TGTGCCAGCAGTTCAGGGACTAGCGGGAGGGCGTACAATGAGCAGTTCTTC.

The chain employs TRBV5-1 and TRBJ2-3; TRBD2 agrees at 8 bases. J lost 3 bases, V lost 4 bases, and 7 bases had no gene match. This CDR3 has 15 residues. Looked up from germline, CDR1 is SGHRS and CDR2 is YFSETQ. The CDR3 loop reads CASSISGKRTDTQYF. The CDR3 nucleotides are TGCGCCAGCAGCATTAGCGGGAAGAGGACAGATACGCAGTATTTT. Filled out from reference TRBV5-1 and TRBJ2-3, the complete variable domain reads KAGVTQTPRYLIKTRGQQVTLSCSPISGHRSVSWYQQTPGQGLQFLFEYFSETQRNKGNFPGRFSGRQFSNSRSEMNVSTLELGDSALYLCASSISGKRTDTQYFGPGTRLTVL.

Comments on this clone: This same CDR3 is encoded by further DNA sequences in the sample. V and J are TRBV12-5 and TRBJ2-2; no definite D call. Deletions cut 5 bases from V and 1 base from J, with 2 bases between. CDR1 and CDR2 (germline): LGHNT, FRNRAP. The CDR3 covers 12 residues. CDR3 sequence: CASGLNTGELFF. The CDR3 coding sequence is TGTGCTAGTGGTCTGAACACCGGGGAGCTGTTTTTT.

Written as DNA, the CDR3 is TGTGCCAGCAGTTCAGGGACAGGGAACACCGGGGAGCTGTTTTTT. As protein: CASSSGTGNTGELFF. V is TRBV28 and J is TRBJ2-2, with 8 bases fitting TRBD1. The junction had 2 bases not matched to a gene; V was cut back by 4 bases and J by 1 base. The CDR3 contains 15 residues. Germline assignment: CDR1 MDHEN and CDR2 SYDVKM.

The rearrangement links TRBV2 to TRBJ1-5, with unresolved D. This CDR3 region has 13 residues. Germline V CDR1 and CDR2: SNHLY, FYNNEI. V lost 1 base and J lost 5, with 6 bases in between. Written as DNA, the CDR3 is TGTGCCAGCAGTGAAGAGACCGATCAGCCCCAGCATTTT. Translating gives CASSEETDQPQHF.

As regards this clone: Since a much larger clone is just one base distant, this may be a read error. Other nucleotide sequences in the sample specify the same CDR3. The chain employs TRBV7-2 and TRBJ1-5; D is uncertain. V gave up 5 bases and J gave up 1 base, with 3 bases separating them. CDR3 length equals 12 residues. CDR1 is SGHTA, CDR2 FQGNSA, per germline. The CDR3 DNA reads TGTGCCAGCAGCGAAAGCAATCAGCCCCAGCATTTT. Protein sequence: CASSESNQPQHF.

The CDR3 DNA is TGTGCGGCAGGTGACTCTGGGGCCAACGTCCTGACTTTC. Amino acids: CAAGDSGANVLTF. The V call is TRBV5-4, the J call TRBJ2-6; the D is unclear. Germline V gene data show CDR1 as SGHNT and CDR2 as YYREEE (reference sequence). This CDR3 is built from 13 residues.

This sequence joins TRBV21-1 and TRBJ2-1; the D call in the table, TRBD2, was not verified against the DNA. TRBV21-1 is deemed a pseudogene. This CDR3 comprises 16 residues. The CDR3 DNA is TGTGCCCCAGGCCGTGGGGGGACTGGGCGTTACAATGAGCAGTTCTTC. It is translated as CAPGRGGTGRYNEQFF.

This clone came up once. This chain links TRBV5-6 with TRBJ1-1; D call uncertain. The CDR3 is 15 amino acids. Germline loops: CDR1 SGHDT, CDR2 YYEEEE. Trimming took 3 bases from V and 1 from J, leaving 13 bases between them. This chain's CDR3 is CASSSQWTGNTEAFF. The CDR3 DNA reads TGTGCCAGCAGCTCCCAATGGACTGGGAACACTGAAGCTTTCTTT.

This clone was counted many times. The V and J genes are TRBV10-2 and TRBJ2-1, with D tentatively TRBD1 (5 bases). CDR1 WSHSY and CDR2 SAAADI come from the germline V gene. The germline V and J ends were trimmed by 4 bases and 10 bases, with 17 bases remaining between them. The CDR3 length is 14 residues. The CDR3 sequence is CASSGSGGAGEQFF. The CDR3 nucleotides read TGCGCCAGCAGTGGAAGTGGTGGGGCCGGAGAGCAGTTCTTC.

The chain has TRBV5-1 and TRBJ1-1; no reliable D call. CDR1 and CDR2 from the germline V gene are SGHRS and YFSETQ. V lost 0 bases, J lost 0 bases, and 12 bases lay in between. The CDR3 is made up of 16 amino acids. The CDR3 nucleotides are TGCGCCAGCAGCTTGGAGGCCGCTCTCATGAACACTGAAGCTTTCTTT. Protein sequence: CASSLEAALMNTEAFF.

The chain joins TRBV19 to TRBJ1-4; TRBD1 is a possible D gene (6 bases). V lost 4 bases to trimming and J lost 3 bases, with 12 bases between them. The CDR3 has 15 amino acids. The germline V gene has CDR1 LNHDA and CDR2 SQIVND (reference sequence). This chain's CDR3 is CASSRTGPANEKLFF. CDR3 nucleotides: TGTGCCAGTAGTAGAACAGGGCCAGCTAATGAAAAACTGTTTTTT.

This chain links TRBV20-1 with TRBJ2-7, with no clear D. Trimming cost V 3 bases and J 5 bases, with 8 bases left between them. The germline gives CDR1 DFQATT, CDR2 SNEGSKA (reference sequence). The CDR3 length is 11 residues. The CDR3 DNA is TGCAGTGCTAGTAAAGGGAACGAGCAGTACTTC. Translation gives CSASKGNEQYF.

The chain couples TRBV27 to TRBJ1-1, with a weak D call TRBD1 (6 bases). Trimming removed 7 bases at V and 0 bases at J, with 12 bases between. Germline-derived CDR1 and CDR2 are MNHEY and SMNVEV (reference sequence). CDR3 length: 14 amino acids. Written as DNA, the CDR3 is TGTGCCAGCACCAAGGACAGAATGAACACTGAAGCTTTCTTT. Translation: CASTKDRMNTEAFF.

The chain uses TRBV30 and TRBJ2-7; 7 bases map to TRBD2. The CDR3 contains 15 residues. V shed 4 bases, J shed 9 bases, and the junction held 18 bases outside the gene matches. CDR1 is GTSNPN, CDR2 SVGIG, per germline (reference sequence). The CDR3 sequence is CAWIPPGGVDLRQYF. In DNA, the CDR3 is TGTGCCTGGATCCCCCCGGGGGGAGTAGATTTACGGCAGTACTTC.

The chain couples TRBV5-1 to TRBJ2-3; 8 bases align to TRBD2. This CDR3 contains 14 residues. Germline values: CDR1 SGHRS, CDR2 YFSETQ. V was pared by 4 bases and J by 3 bases, with 4 bases of the junction left unmatched. This chain's CDR3 is CASSDPGGTDTQYF. Written as DNA, the CDR3 is TGCGCCAGCAGCGACCCGGGAGGGACAGATACGCAGTATTTT. Looking up the rest from reference TRBV5-1 and TRBJ2-3 gives the full variable domain: KAGVTQTPRYLIKTRGQQVTLSCSPISGHRSVSWYQQTPGQGLQFLFEYFSETQRNKGNFPGRFSGRQFSNSRSEMNVSTLELGDSALYLCASSDPGGTDTQYFGPGTRLTVL.

V gene TRBV30 combines with J gene TRBJ2-1, with D uncertain. Looked up from germline, CDR1 is GTSNPN and CDR2 is SVGIG (reference sequence). This CDR3 is built from 12 residues. V lost 2 bases and J 4 bases, leaving 6 bases between the germline ends. This CDR3 is CAWSPKYNEQFF. CDR3 nucleotides: TGTGCCTGGAGTCCAAAATACAATGAGCAGTTCTTC. The variable domain in full, completed from reference TRBV30 and TRBJ2-1, reads SQTIHQWPATLVQPVGSPLSLECTVEGTSNPNLYWYRQAAGRGLQLLFYSVGIGQISSEVPQNLSASRPQDRQFILSSKKLLLSDSGFYLCAWSPKYNEQFFGPGTRLTVL.